What follows describes a single T cell receptor (beta chain). Its matching antigen is unknown. The data originate from a study of cytomegalovirus exposure and HLA in healthy donors. Study in general: Both the roughly 120 validation repertoires and the roughly 640 first-cohort repertoires used the same platform, as reported by a later analysis. Overall study findings and caveats: In vitro data verified a few CMV-associated chains as specific for CMV antigens.

Data came from immunoSEQ multiplex PCR; TCRdb stores just in-frame clones and leaves some out. This sample carries approximately 97,000 clones, approximately 95% of them seen once, and the ten largest clones take 1% to 1.4%. Germline V gives CDR1 SGDLS, CDR2 YYNGEE. V shed 2 bases, J shed 8 bases, and the junction held 4 bases outside the gene matches. The CDR3 consists of 13 residues. The rearrangement uses TRBV9 and TRBJ1-2; TRBD1 matches 9 bases. Sequences were obtained from PBMCs. The source is a woman aged 30 to 39 in good health and CMV-seropositive. The DNA for the CDR3 is TGTGCCAGCAGCGTCGGGACAGGGCTCGGCTACACCTTC. It specifies CASSVGTGLGYTF.